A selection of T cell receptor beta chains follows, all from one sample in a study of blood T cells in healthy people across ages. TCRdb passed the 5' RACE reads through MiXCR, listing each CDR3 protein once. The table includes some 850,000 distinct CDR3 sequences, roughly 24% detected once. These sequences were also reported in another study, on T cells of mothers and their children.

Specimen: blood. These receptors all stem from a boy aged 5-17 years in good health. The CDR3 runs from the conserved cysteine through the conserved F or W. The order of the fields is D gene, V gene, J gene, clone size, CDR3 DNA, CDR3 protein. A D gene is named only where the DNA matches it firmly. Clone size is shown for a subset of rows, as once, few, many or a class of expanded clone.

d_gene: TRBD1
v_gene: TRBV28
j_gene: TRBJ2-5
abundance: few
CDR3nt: TGTGCCAGCAGTTCAAGGACAGGGGAGCAAGAGACCCAGTACTTC
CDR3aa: CASSSRTGEQETQYF

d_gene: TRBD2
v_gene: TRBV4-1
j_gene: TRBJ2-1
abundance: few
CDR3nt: TGCGCCAGCTCGATCATTGCGGGGGGGAGCTCCTACAATGAGCAGTTCTTC
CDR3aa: CASSIIAGGSSYNEQFF

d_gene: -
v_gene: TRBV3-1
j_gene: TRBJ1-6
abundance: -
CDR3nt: TGTGCCAGCAGCATACGACAGGCTTCTAATTCACCCCTCCACTTT
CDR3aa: CASSIRQASNSPLHF

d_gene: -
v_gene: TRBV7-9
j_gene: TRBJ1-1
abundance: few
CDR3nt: TGTGCCAGCACCTCATCCGTCACTGAAGCTTTCTTT
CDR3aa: CASTSSVTEAFF

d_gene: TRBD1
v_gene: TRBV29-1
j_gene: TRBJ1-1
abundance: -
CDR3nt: TGCAGCGTATCGACAGGGGTCTACACTGAAGCTTTCTTT
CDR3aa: CSVSTGVYTEAFF

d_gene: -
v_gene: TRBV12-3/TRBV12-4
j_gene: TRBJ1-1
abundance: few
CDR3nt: TGTGCCAGCAGTTTCGGGGGGGACACTGAAGCTTTCTTT
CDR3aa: CASSFGGDTEAFF

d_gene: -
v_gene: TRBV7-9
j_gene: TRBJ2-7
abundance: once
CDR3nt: TGTGCCAGCAGCTTAGTCACAGCCTACGAGCAGTGCTTC
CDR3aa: CASSLVTAYEQCF

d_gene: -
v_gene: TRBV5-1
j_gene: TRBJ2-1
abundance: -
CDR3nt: TGCGCCAGCAGCTTGGATGCGGTTGAAGGTTACAGCTCCTACAATGAGCAGTTCTTC
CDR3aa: CASSLDAVEGYSSYNEQFF

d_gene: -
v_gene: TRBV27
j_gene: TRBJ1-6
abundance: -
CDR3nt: TGTGCCAGAGGTTTGTATAATTCACCCCTCCACTTT
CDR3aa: CARGLYNSPLHF

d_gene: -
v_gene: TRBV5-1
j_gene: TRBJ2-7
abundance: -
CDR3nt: TGCGCCAGCAGCGACGGGCTGAGGGCAGGGCGCGACGAGCAGTACTTC
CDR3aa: CASSDGLRAGRDEQYF

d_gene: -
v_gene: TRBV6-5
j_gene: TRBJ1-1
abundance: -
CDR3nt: TGTGCCAGCAATCATCGGGGGGGGGGCGGAACTGAAGCTTTCTTT
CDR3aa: CASNHRGGGGTEAFF

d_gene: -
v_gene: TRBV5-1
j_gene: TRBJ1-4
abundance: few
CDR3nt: TGCGCCAGCAGCCACCGGGGAGCGCATAGCCCGGAAAAACTGTTTTTT
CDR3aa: CASSHRGAHSPEKLFF

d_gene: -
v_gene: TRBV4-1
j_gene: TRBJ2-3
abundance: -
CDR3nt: TGCGCCAGCAGCCAAGATCCCACAGATACGCAGTATTTT
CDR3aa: CASSQDPTDTQYF

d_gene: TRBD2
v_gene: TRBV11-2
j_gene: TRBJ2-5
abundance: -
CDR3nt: TGTGCCAGCAGCTTAGTATCCGGGGGGGCCTTTGAGACCCAGTACTTC
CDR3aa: CASSLVSGGAFETQYF

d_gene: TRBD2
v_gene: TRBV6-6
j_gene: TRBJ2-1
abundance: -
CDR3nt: TGTGCCAGCAGTTACGCGGGAGGGAACAATGAGCAGTTCTTC
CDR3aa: CASSYAGGNNEQFF

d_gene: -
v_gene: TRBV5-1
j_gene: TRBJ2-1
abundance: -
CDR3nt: TGCGCCAGCAGCTATTCCGAATTCTCCTACAATGAGCAGTTCTTC
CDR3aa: CASSYSEFSYNEQFF

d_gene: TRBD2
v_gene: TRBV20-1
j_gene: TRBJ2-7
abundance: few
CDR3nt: TGCAGTGCGTACAGGACTAGCGGAGCCTACGAGCAGTACTTC
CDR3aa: CSAYRTSGAYEQYF

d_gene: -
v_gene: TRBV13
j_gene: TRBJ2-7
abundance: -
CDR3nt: TGTGCCAGCTCGGGGGACGACCTCTACGAGCAGTACTTC
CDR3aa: CASSGDDLYEQYF

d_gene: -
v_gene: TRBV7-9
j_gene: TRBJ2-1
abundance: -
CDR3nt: TGTGCCAACAGCCTCCCGGGGACCTACAATGAGCAGTTCTTC
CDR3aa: CANSLPGTYNEQFF

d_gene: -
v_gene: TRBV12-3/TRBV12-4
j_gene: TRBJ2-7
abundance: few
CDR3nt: TGTGCCAGCAGTACGACAGTATATTACGAGCAGTACTTC
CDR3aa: CASSTTVYYEQYF

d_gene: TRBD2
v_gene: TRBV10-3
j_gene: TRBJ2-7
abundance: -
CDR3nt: TGTGCCATCAGCGCGACTAGCGGGGCTACCTACGAGCAGTACTTC
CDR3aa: CAISATSGATYEQYF

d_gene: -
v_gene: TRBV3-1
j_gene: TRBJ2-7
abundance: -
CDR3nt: TGTGCCGGCAGCCACACAGGGTCGGGTTACGAGCAGTACTTC
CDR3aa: CAGSHTGSGYEQYF